Described below is a single T cell receptor (beta chain) sequence and its context. Its target is not known. These data are taken from a study of brain metastases from non-small cell lung cancer. Only in-frame clones appear in the TCRdb table, and some are missing; sequencing was by immunoSEQ multiplex PCR. The sample lists 2,000 to 2,500 clones, about 85% seen once, with roughly 6% in the top ten. General observations from the study: T-cell clones appeared expanded in around 60% of brain metastases relative to matched primary tumors.

Trimming stripped 2 bases from V and 1 base from J, with 9 bases between. CDR3 size: 16 residues. Per germline, CDR1 SGHVS and CDR2 FQNEAQ. Source material: primary lung tumor tissue. The TCR was taken from a donor at least 40 years old with non-small cell lung cancer. V usage is TRBV7-8 and J usage is TRBJ2-6; tentative D call: TRBD1 (6 bases). DNA for the CDR3: TGTGCCAGCAGCTTAAGGGGGAATTCTGGGGCCAACGTCCTGACTTTC. It specifies CASSLRGNSGANVLTF. The full variable domain, with the rest looked up from reference TRBV7-8 and TRBJ2-6, is GAGVSQSPRYKVAKRGQDVALRCDPISGHVSLFWYQQALGQGPEFLTYFQNEAQLDKSGLPSDRFFAERPEGSVSTLKIQRTQQEDSAVYLCASSLRGNSGANVLTFGAGSRLTVL.